The 2 T cell receptor beta chains below all came from one sample that was sequenced in a study of shared clonotypes between healthy human individuals. The data were produced by immunoSEQ multiplex PCR, yet TCRdb's version contains in-frame clones alone and is incomplete. Among about 680,000 clones listed, approximately 79% were seen once. Sequencing used memory CD4+ T cells sorted from blood. Subset described: CD45RA-negative fraction. The receptors stem from a woman aged 30 to 39 in good health.

This clone showed up just a few times. This chain connects TRBV28 to TRBJ1-1; 8 bases are shared with TRBD1. The V gene end was trimmed by 5 bases and the J gene end by 1 base; junction bases not matched to a gene: 9. The length of the CDR3 is 16 residues. Looked up from germline, CDR1 is MDHEN and CDR2 is SYDVKM. The CDR3 is CASSPQGDRQNTEAFF. CDR3 DNA: TGTGCCAGCAGTCCACAGGGGGACAGGCAGAACACTGAAGCTTTCTTT.

The chain carries TRBV7-8 and TRBJ1-1; D remains unclear. The germline V gene has CDR1 SGHVS and CDR2 FQNEAQ. CDR3 length: 13 residues. Trimming took 3 bases from V and 0 from J, leaving 5 bases between them. The CDR3 DNA reads as TGTGCCAGCAGCTTGCGGATGAACACTGAAGCTTTCTTT. This encodes CASSLRMNTEAFF. Supplemented by reference TRBV7-8 and TRBJ1-1, the full variable domain reads GAGVSQSPRYKVAKRGQDVALRCDPISGHVSLFWYQQALGQGPEFLTYFQNEAQLDKSGLPSDRFFAERPEGSVSTLKIQRTQQEDSAVYLCASSLRMNTEAFFGQGTRLTVV.